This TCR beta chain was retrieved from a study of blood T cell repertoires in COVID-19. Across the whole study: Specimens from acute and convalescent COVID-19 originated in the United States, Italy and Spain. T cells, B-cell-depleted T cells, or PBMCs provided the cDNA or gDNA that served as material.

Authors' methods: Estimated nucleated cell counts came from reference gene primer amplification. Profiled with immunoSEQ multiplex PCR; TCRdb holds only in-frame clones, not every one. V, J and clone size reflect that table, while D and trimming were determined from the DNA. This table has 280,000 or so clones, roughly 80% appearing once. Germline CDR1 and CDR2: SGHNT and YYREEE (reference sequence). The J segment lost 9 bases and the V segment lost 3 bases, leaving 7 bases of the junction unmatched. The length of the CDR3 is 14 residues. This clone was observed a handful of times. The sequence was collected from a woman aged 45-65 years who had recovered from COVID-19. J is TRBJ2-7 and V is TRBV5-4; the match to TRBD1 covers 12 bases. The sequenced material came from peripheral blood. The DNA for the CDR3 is TGTGCCAGCAGCTCACCTGGGACAGGGGGCGGGCAGTACTTC. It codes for CASSSPGTGGGQYF.